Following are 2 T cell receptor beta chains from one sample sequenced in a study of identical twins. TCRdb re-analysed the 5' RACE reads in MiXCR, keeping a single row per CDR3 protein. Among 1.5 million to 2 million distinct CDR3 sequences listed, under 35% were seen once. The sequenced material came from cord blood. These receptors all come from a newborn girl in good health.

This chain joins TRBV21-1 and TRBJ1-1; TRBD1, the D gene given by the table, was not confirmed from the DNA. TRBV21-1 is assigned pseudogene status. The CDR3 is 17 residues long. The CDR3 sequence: CASSKPFRDGGDTEAFF. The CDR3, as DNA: TGTGCCAGCAGCAAACCGTTCCGGGACGGAGGGGACACTGAAGCTTTCTTT.

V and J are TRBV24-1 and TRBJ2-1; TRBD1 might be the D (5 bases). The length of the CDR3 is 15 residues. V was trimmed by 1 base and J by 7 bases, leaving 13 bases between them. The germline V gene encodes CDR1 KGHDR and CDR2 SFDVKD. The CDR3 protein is CATSDFTQGKNEQFF. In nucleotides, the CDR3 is TGTGCCACCAGTGATTTTACCCAGGGTAAAAATGAGCAGTTCTTC.